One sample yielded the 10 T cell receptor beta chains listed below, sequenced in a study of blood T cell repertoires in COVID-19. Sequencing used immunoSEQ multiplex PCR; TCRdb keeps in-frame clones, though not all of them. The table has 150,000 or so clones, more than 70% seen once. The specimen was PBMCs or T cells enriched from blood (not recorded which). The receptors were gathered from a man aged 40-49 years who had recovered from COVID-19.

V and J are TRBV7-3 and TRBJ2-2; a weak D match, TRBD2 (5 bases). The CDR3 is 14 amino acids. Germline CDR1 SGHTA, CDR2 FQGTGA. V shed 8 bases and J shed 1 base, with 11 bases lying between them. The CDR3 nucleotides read TGTGCCAGCGGACTCGCCATGAACACCGGGGAGCTGTTTTTT. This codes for CASGLAMNTGELFF. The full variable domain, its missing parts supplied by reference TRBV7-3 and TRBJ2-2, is GAGVSQTPSNKVTEKGKYVELRCDPISGHTALYWYRQSLGQGPEFLIYFQGTGAADDSGLPNDRFFAVRPEGSVSTLKIQRTERGDSAVYLCASGLAMNTGELFFGEGSRLTVL.

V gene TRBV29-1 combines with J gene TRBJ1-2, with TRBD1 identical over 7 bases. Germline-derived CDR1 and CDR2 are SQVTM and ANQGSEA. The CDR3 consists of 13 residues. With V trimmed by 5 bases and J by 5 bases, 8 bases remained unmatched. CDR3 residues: CSVRTGGAYGYTF. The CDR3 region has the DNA TGCAGCGTTAGGACAGGAGGGGCATATGGCTACACCTTC.

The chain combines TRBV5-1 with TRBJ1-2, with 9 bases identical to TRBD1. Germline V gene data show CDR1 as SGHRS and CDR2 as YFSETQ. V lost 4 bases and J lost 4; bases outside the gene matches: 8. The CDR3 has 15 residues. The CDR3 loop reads CASSDPTGGIYGYTF. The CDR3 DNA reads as TGCGCCAGCAGCGACCCGACAGGGGGGATCTATGGCTACACCTTC.

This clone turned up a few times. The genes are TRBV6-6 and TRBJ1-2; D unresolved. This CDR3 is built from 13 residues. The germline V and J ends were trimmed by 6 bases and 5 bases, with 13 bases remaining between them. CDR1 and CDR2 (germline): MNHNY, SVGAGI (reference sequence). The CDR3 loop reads CASRKTGSYGYTF. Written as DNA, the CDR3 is TGTGCCAGCAGGAAGACCGGGTCTTATGGCTACACCTTC.

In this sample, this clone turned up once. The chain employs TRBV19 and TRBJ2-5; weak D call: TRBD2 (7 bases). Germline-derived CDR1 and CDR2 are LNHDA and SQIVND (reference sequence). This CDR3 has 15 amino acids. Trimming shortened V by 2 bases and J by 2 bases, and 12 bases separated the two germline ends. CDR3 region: CASSILAGAQETQYF. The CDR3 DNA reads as TGTGCCAGTAGTATACTTGCGGGGGCGCAAGAGACCCAGTACTTC. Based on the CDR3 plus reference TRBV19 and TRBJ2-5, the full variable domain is DGGITQSPKYLFRKEGQNVTLSCEQNLNHDAMYWYRQDPGQGLRLIYYSQIVNDFQKGDIAEGYSVSREKKESFPLTVTSAQKNPTAFYLCASSILAGAQETQYFGPGTRLLVL.

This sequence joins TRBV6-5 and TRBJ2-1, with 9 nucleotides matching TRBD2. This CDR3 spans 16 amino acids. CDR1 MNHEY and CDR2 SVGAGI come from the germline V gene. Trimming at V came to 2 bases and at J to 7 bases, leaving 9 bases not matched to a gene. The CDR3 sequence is CASSYGGRLAENEQFF. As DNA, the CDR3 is TGTGCCAGCAGTTACGGGGGGCGACTAGCGGAGAATGAGCAGTTCTTC.

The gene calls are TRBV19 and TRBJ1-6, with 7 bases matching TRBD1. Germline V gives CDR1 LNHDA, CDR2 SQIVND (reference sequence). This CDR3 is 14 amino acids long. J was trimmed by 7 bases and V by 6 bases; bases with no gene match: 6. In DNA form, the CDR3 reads TGTGCCAGTAGCCCGGACAGGACCAATTCACCCCTCCACTTT. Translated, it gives CASSPDRTNSPLHF.

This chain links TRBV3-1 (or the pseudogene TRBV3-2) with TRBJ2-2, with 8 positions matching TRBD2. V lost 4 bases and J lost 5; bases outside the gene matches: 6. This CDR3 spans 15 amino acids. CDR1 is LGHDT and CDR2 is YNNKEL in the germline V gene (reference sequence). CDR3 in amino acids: CASSRDGGGTGELFF. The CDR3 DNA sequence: TGTGCCAGCAGCCGGGACGGCGGGGGGACCGGGGAGCTGTTTTTT.

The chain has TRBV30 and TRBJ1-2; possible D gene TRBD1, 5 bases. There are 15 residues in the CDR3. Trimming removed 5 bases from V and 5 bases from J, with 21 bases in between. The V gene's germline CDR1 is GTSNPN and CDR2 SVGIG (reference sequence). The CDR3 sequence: CAWALDSLPSYGYTF. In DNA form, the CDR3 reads TGTGCCTGGGCCTTAGACAGTTTGCCCAGTTATGGCTACACCTTC.

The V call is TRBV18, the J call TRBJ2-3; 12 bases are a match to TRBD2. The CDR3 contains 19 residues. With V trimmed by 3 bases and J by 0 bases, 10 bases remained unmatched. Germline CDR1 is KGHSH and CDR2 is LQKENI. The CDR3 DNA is TGTGCCAGCTCACCTACTAGCGGGGGGTCCCGTGCTAGCACAGATACGCAGTATTTT. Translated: CASSPTSGGSRASTDTQYF.